This T cell receptor (beta chain) was recorded in a study of T cells in Graves' hyperthyroidism and ophthalmopathy. Broader study findings: In blood, most of the thyroid clonotypes expanded above 0.001 were also present.

This clonotype was seen many times. What it recognizes is unknown. Patients counted as stable if ophthalmopathy did not develop within 18 months. Uncontrolled infections, other autoimmune diseases, pregnancy or lactation led to exclusion of patients. Template material for amplifying TCR beta CDR3 regions consisted of RNA transcripts. With the HTBI primer set, the TCR CDR3 went through a first round of RT-PCR. Using its own MiXCR run on the multiplex PCR reads, TCRdb lists one record per CDR3 protein. The sample lists around 520,000 distinct CDR3 sequences, 12% to 15% occurring once. V lost 8 bases and J lost 4, with 14 bases in between. CDR1 and CDR2 (germline): MDHEN, SYDVKM. CDR3 length: 13 amino acids.

Sequencing was done on a sample of blood. The chain uses TRBV28 and TRBJ1-1; D is uncertain. The sequence was obtained from a woman in her forties with Graves' hyperthyroidism. CDR3 nucleotide sequence: TGTGCCAGCCATGTAGGGTGGAGCACTGAAGCTTTCTTT. It yields the protein CASHVGWSTEAFF.